This TCR beta chain was obtained from a study of cytomegalovirus exposure and HLA in healthy donors (dated by TCRdb to 2015 to 2018). In the study overall: An earlier analysis of under 600 of the donors reported 250 to 300 Gb of sequence data and 100 million to 130 million unique TCR beta sequences from roughly 180 million T cells. Roughly 300 gigabases of sequencing data and around 80 million unique TCR sequences made up an early release that covered approximately 620 HLA-typed donors. Of the roughly 400 genotyped donors, 65% to 90% fell in the genetic ancestry cluster associated with self-reported Caucasian donors. The study was designed to test whether signatures of past pathogen exposure could be identified by cataloging public T cell receptors. The T cell repertoires of 666 subjects were profiled by immunosequencing and related to cytomegalovirus serostatus. Along with the roughly 710-subject first cohort, a separate validation cohort of 120 different subjects was used. To predict cytomegalovirus infection status, the study brought together high-throughput TCR immunosequencing, statistical association of individual TCRs with disease status, and machine learning. To study patterns of TCR occurrence, a later analysis re-analyzed previously published TCR beta repertoires from several hundred donors and added high-resolution HLA genotyping. Rather than drawing on any new phenotypic data, the later analysis identified candidate immune exposures from TCR beta sequences and the way those sequences occurred across donors. In an earlier analysis of a few hundred of the donors, high-throughput TCR beta sequencing was used to judge whether each TCR beta V gene segment behaved as functional or pseudogenic. Donor age, sex, ethnicity and CMV serostatus were compiled alongside the repertoire data. In a later genetic analysis, genome-wide SNP genotypes for about 65% of the 666 donors were used, and that subset was treated as a discovery cohort. All discovery cohort repertoires had been generated using a single sequencing platform. Class I and class II HLA loci were covered by the typing at four-digit resolution. The number of donors typed differed by locus, with roughly 629-640 for A, B, C, DRB1 and DQB1, 522 for DQA1, approximately 570 for DPA1, and about 450 for DPB1. Roughly five DR-DQ haplotypes were handled as single units for association and clustering because linkage in the cohort was strong. Among some 410 genotyped donors of the cohort, an average of approximately 240,000 unique TCR beta nucleotide sequences were sequenced per donor, roughly 20% of them non-productive.

The cohort comprised 710 or so healthy bone marrow donors. At the time of sampling, all cohort members were nominally healthy, though unrecorded immune exposures were likely present. The donor tested CMV seronegative, placing the donor among the 300 to 400 seronegative members of the cohort. A peripheral blood sample was provided by each donor, and peripheral blood mononuclear cells were used for TCR beta sequencing. Genomic DNA was extracted from the blood cell samples with the Qiagen DNeasy Blood Extraction Kit. Counted from cysteine to phenylalanine, this CDR3 has 10 amino acids. Only the CDR3 region is kept as DNA, spanning 30 bases read in frame from base 1. The V end loses 8 bases and the J end loses 3 bases, and a stretch of 5 bases separates them. The CDR1 and CDR2 encoded by the germline V gene are MNHNS and SASEGT. The paper as a whole reports these results and caveats: Because HLA typing was unavailable for some donors at each locus, only the typed subset was used in association tests. A later analysis associated roughly 17,000 TCR beta sequences with specific HLA alleles at a false discovery rate of 0.05. When HLA alleles, especially DR and DQ, strongly co-occurred, TCR associations were difficult to assign to individual alleles. Some IMGT-functional V segments, including TRBV6-2 and TRBV6-3, could not be distinguished by the 87-base-pair reads and were therefore excluded. In this cohort, only TCR beta chains were sequenced, and detectable features were limited by the absence of alpha or paired-chain data. The sequencing pipeline was judged likely to have produced a cluster of highly shared sequence variants as a technical artifact. According to a later analysis, most CMV-associated TCR beta chains appeared to be HLA-restricted, and the HLA associations seemed to be driven largely by CMV exposure. Correlated functional status among segregating V segments might be attributable to linkage disequilibrium, but an unknown experimental factor could not be ruled out. Most TCR sequences were observed very rarely across donors, whereas some public TCRs were present in many individuals. Presence/absence analyses assumed roughly uniform sequencing depth across donors, an assumption that may not hold. Some 16 rarely observed V segments, including chromosome 9 orphons, were excluded from the earlier analysis of about 600 of the donors because counts were too low. In an earlier analysis of approximately 590 of the donors, most TCR beta V segments appeared in productive rearrangements about 87% or about 30% of the time, broadly matching IMGT annotations. The study gave a list of 150 to 200 TCR beta chains associated with cytomegalovirus. V-gene and J-gene trimming of TCR beta chains was associated with a missense DCLRE1C variant in a later genetic analysis, and the association was replicated in an independent cohort. A later analysis reported that several top co-occurrence clusters appeared linked to parvovirus B19, influenza, CMV and Epstein-Barr virus. The classifier was reported to diagnose cytomegalovirus status with high specificity and sensitivity in both the original cohort and the validation cohort. A later genetic analysis reported fewer N-insertions in productive TCRs among donors in an Asian-associated ancestry cluster than the roughly 690-donor mean. The authors suggested that the approach could potentially be extended to other disease states and immunological phenotypes. A later analysis found that HLA-associated TCR beta chains were more clonally expanded and had lower generation probabilities than equally common non-associated chains. According to a later analysis, TCR association rates differed among HLA loci, with DRB1 alleles showing the most associated TCRs and HLA-C alleles showing the fewest. For the cohort, immune exposure information was limited to CMV serostatus. A further reported finding was that TCR beta sequences accurately predicted the HLA-A and HLA-B alleles for most subjects in the first cohort. A few of the identified cytomegalovirus-associated TCR beta chains were confirmed in vitro to be specific for cytomegalovirus antigens.

Worth noting for this clone: No cognate antigen has been identified for it. No clone much larger than this one lies a single base away; base qualities are absent.

The method behind the library was the immunoSEQ multiplex PCR assay. For the multiplex PCR, a mixture combining 60 forward primers for TCR Vbeta segments and 13 reverse primers for TCR Jbeta segments was used. The CDR3 region of rearranged TCR beta genes was amplified from genomic DNA by a multiplex PCR assay. The Illumina HiSeq System was used to sequence the amplified TCR beta libraries as 87-base-pair reads. The authors' pipeline ran thus. Across the 500 to 850 repertoires, a later analysis counted tens of millions of unique TCR beta chains, approximately 10 million of which were shared by at least two donors. To remove PCR and sequencing errors, raw reads were error-corrected and collapsed into unique sequences using a nearest-neighbor algorithm that merged closely related sequences. To assign V, D and J gene segments, CDR3 sequences were aligned to IMGT reference sequences. For a sequence to be retained, at least a six-nucleotide match to both a V gene segment and a J gene segment was required. Rearrangements were classified as productive when the CDR3 lacked stop codons and remained in frame with V and J, and all other rearrangements were classified as non-productive. CDR3 was defined by IMGT convention, running from the second conserved V-encoded cysteine to the conserved J-encoded phenylalanine. Sequences without an unambiguous match to a single V gene segment were excluded from the earlier analysis of several hundred of the donors. An earlier analysis of roughly 590 of the donors called V segments functional above 56.7% productive rearrangements and segregating when the between-donor standard deviation exceeded 5%. To diagnose cytomegalovirus status from the catalog of TCR beta chain sequences, a statistical classification framework was built. A later analysis assigned V and J genes by comparing TCR nucleotide sequences with IMGT/GENE-DB human TR gene sequences. In a later analysis, CDR3 sequences and most-parsimonious VDJ recombination scenarios were assigned using the TCRdist pipeline. In a later analysis, each TCR beta chain was defined by its CDR3 amino acid sequence together with its V-gene family, and reads lacking a unique V-gene family were excluded. To address suspected cross-contamination and a sequencing artifact, a later analysis removed roughly 580 highly shared, low-generation-probability nucleotide sequences. In a later analysis, a clonal expansion index was calculated for each public chain from normalized within-repertoire ranks of inferred template counts. A later analysis computed generation probabilities with a VDJ recombination model fitted to out-of-frame rearrangements, and checked the results against IGoR. In a later analysis, hypergeometric tests were used to score TCR-TCR, TCR-HLA and TCR-CMV co-occurrence, with a repertoire-size bias correction applied to TCR pairs. To estimate false discovery rates, a later analysis permuted the HLA or CMV assignments 20 times. In a later analysis, co-occurring TCRs were grouped with DBSCAN, and TCRdist sequence similarity was added when clustering was performed within HLA-allele-positive subsets. Repertoires with fewer than 30,000 or more than 120,000 public chains were left out of co-occurrence clustering, as were five repertoires with anomalous nucleotide sharing. The source is immuneACCESS, and TCRdb retained only in-frame sequences with V and J called. Part of the clones is not carried over; for the studies checked, unresolved V genes explain less than half of this, and the remainder is unexplained. For V, J and clone size, that table is used; D and trimming come from the DNA. Counted in this sample were 110,000 to 150,000 clones; 76% of them appeared once. The ten largest clones represent around 1.7% of the sample.

Sequenced sample: PBMCs. The sequence was obtained from a woman between 35 and 50 years old in good health and CMV-seronegative. The sequence links TRBV6-1 to TRBJ2-7, with the D segment identity uncertain. For the CDR3, the sequence is CASEHYEQYF. The DNA is as follows: TGTGCCAGCGAACACTACGAGCAGTACTTC.